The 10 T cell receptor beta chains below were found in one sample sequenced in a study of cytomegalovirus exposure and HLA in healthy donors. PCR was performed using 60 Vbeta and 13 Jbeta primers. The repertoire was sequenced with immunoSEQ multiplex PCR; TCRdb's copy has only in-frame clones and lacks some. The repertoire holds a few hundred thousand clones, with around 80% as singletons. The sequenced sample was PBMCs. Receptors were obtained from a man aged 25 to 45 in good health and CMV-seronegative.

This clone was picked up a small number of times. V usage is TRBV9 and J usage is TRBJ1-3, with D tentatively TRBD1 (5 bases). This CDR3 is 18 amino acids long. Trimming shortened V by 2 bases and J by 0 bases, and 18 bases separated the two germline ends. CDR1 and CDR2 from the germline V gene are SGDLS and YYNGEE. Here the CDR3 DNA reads TGTGCCAGCAGCGTTCTCGCTGGGGGGTCGAGCTCTGGAAACACCATATATTTT. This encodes CASSVLAGGSSSGNTIYF.

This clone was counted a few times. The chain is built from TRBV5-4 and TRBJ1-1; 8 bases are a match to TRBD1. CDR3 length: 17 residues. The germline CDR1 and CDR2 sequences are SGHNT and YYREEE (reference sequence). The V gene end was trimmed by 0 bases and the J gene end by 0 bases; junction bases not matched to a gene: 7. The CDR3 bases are TGTGCCAGCAGCTTGGCGAAACAGGGGGTAATGAACACTGAAGCTTTCTTT. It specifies CASSLAKQGVMNTEAFF.

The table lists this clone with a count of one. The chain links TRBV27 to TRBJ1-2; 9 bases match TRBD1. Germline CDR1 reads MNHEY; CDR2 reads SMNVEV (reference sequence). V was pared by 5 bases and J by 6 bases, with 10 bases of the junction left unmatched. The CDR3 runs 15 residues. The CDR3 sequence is CASSPPGQGFHGYTF. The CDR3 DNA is TGTGCCAGCAGTCCCCCGGGACAGGGATTCCATGGCTACACCTTC.

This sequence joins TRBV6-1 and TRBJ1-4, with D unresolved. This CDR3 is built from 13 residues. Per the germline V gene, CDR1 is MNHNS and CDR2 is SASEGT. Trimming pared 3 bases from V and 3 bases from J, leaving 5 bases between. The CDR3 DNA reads TGTGCCAGCAGTGACCGGTCTAATGAAAAACTGTTTTTT. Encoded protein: CASSDRSNEKLFF.

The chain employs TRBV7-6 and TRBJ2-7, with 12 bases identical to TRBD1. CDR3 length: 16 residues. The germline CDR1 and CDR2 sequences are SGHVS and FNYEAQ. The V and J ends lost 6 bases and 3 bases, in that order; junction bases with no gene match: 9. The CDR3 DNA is TGTGCCAGCAGTCTAGAGGGGACAGGGGGCCTCTACGAGCAGTACTTC. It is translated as CASSLEGTGGLYEQYF.

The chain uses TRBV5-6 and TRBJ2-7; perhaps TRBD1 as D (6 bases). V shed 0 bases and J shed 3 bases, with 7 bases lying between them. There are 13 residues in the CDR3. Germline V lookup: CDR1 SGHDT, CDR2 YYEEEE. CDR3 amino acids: CASSLVDSYEQYF. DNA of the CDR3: TGTGCCAGCAGCTTGGTGGACAGCTACGAGCAGTACTTC.

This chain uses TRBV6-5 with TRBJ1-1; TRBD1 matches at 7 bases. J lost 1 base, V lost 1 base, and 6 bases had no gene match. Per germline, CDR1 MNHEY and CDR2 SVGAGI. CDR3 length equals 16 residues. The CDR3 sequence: CASSYYQGVRNTEAFF. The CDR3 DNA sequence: TGTGCCAGCAGTTACTACCAGGGGGTGAGGAACACTGAAGCTTTCTTT.

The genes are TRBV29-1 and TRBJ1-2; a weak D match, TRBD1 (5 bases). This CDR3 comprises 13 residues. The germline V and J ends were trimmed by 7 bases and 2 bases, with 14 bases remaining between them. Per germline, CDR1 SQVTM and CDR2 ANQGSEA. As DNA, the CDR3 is TGCAGCGGGTCAGAAGGGGTGAACTATGGCTACACCTTC. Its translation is CSGSEGVNYGYTF.

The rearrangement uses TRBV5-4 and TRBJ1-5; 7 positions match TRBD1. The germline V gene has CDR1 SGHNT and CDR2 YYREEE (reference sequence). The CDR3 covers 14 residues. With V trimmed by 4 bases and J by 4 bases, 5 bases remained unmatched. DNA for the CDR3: TGTGCCAGCAGCACCGGGACAGAGAATCAGCCCCAGCATTTT. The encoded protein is CASSTGTENQPQHF.

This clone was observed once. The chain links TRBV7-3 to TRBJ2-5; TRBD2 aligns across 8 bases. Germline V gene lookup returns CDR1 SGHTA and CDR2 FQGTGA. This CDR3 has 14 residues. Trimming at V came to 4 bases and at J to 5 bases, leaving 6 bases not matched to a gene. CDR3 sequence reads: CASSSGGAGETQYF. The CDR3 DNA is TGTGCCAGCAGCTCCGGGGGGGCCGGGGAGACCCAGTACTTC.